These T cell receptor beta chains were read from a single sample in a study of blood T cell repertoires in COVID-19. Sequenced by immunoSEQ multiplex PCR; TCRdb stores in-frame clones only, minus some. This repertoire shows around 230,000 clones, around nine tenths found once; its top ten account for roughly 0.69%. The specimen was peripheral blood. These receptors were obtained from a man aged 40-49 years with acute or convalescent COVID-19. CDR3s include the opening cysteine and the closing phenylalanine or tryptophan. Fields, in order: D gene, V gene, clone size, J gene, CDR3 protein, CDR3 DNA. A D gene is named only where the DNA matches it firmly. Expanded clones get a size class; other rows say once, few or many, or leave the size out.

D: TRBD1
V: TRBV2
size: .
J: TRBJ2-7
CDR3: CASFRDRSYEQYF
DNA: TGTGCCAGCTTCCGGGACAGATCCTACGAGCAGTACTTC

D: TRBD1
V: TRBV4-2
size: .
J: TRBJ2-7
CDR3: CASSRRRTGGFYEQYF
DNA: TGTGCCAGCAGCCGCAGGAGGACAGGGGGCTTTTACGAGCAGTACTTC

D: TRBD1
V: TRBV3-1/TRBV3-2
size: .
J: TRBJ2-5
CDR3: CASSGNRDRLQETQYF
DNA: TGTGCCAGCAGTGGAAATCGGGACAGACTACAAGAGACCCAGTACTTC

D: TRBD2
V: TRBV19
size: .
J: TRBJ2-3
CDR3: CASSIVGSGVSTDTQYF
DNA: TGTGCCAGTAGTATAGTAGGAAGCGGGGTTAGCACAGATACGCAGTATTTT

D: .
V: TRBV7-9
size: .
J: TRBJ2-5
CDR3: CASSLSQTGRLETQYF
DNA: TGTGCCAGCAGCTTATCCCAGACAGGGAGGTTAGAGACCCAGTACTTC

D: .
V: TRBV3-1/TRBV3-2
size: .
J: TRBJ1-4
CDR3: CASSQDRKGYEKLFF
DNA: TGTGCCAGCAGCCAAGATCGAAAGGGGTACGAAAAACTGTTTTTT

D: .
V: TRBV5-4
size: .
J: TRBJ2-5
CDR3: CASSFGGGETQYF
DNA: TGTGCCAGCAGCTTTGGGGGCGGGGAGACCCAGTACTTC

D: .
V: TRBV19
size: .
J: TRBJ2-2
CDR3: CASSIMDIDIEELFF
DNA: TGTGCCAGTAGTATAATGGACATCGATATCGAGGAGCTGTTTTTT

D: TRBD1
V: TRBV4-1
size: .
J: TRBJ2-1
CDR3: CASSHKTGQGPHNEQFF
DNA: TGCGCCAGCAGCCACAAGACGGGACAGGGCCCCCACAATGAGCAGTTCTTC

D: .
V: TRBV29-1
size: .
J: TRBJ1-5
CDR3: CSVSEGNQPQHF
DNA: TGCAGCGTCTCCGAGGGCAATCAGCCCCAGCATTTT

D: .
V: TRBV7-8
size: .
J: TRBJ1-2
CDR3: CASSLYAANYGYTF
DNA: TGTGCCAGCAGCTTATATGCGGCTAACTATGGCTACACCTTC

D: TRBD2
V: TRBV7-8
size: .
J: TRBJ2-5
CDR3: CASSTQLAGGGQTQYF
DNA: TGTGCCAGCAGCACTCAACTAGCGGGGGGAGGACAGACCCAGTACTTC

D: .
V: TRBV23-1
size: .
J: TRBJ2-3
CDR3: CASSPLSTVGASTDTQYF
DNA: TGCGCCAGCAGTCCGCTTTCAACGGTGGGGGCTAGTACAGATACGCAGTATTTT

D: TRBD1
V: TRBV20-1
size: .
J: TRBJ2-4
CDR3: CSASWDRGNIQYF
DNA: TGCAGTGCTAGTTGGGACAGGGGAAACATTCAGTACTTC

D: TRBD2
V: TRBV6-6
size: once
J: TRBJ2-5
CDR3: CASSHGLAGVETQYF
DNA: TGTGCCAGCAGCCACGGACTAGCGGGAGTAGAGACCCAGTACTTC

D: .
V: TRBV29-1
size: .
J: TRBJ2-1
CDR3: CSVEGQDSYNEQFF
DNA: TGCAGCGTTGAAGGACAGGACTCCTACAATGAGCAGTTCTTC

D: .
V: TRBV5-8
size: .
J: TRBJ1-6
CDR3: CASSLVLGVSSYNSPLHF
DNA: TGTGCCAGCAGCTTGGTACTCGGGGTCAGCTCCTATAATTCACCCCTCCACTTT

D: TRBD2
V: TRBV3-1/TRBV3-2
size: .
J: TRBJ2-3
CDR3: CASSSRGGRADTQYF
DNA: TGTGCCAGCAGTTCCCGGGGGGGCCGGGCCGATACGCAGTATTTT

D: .
V: TRBV5-4
size: once
J: TRBJ1-1
CDR3: CASSLGPGVLNTEAFF
DNA: TGTGCCAGCAGCTTAGGGCCGGGGGTCCTGAACACTGAAGCTTTCTTT

D: TRBD1
V: TRBV30
size: once
J: TRBJ1-5
CDR3: CAWEQGVSNQPQHF
DNA: TGTGCCTGGGAACAGGGGGTAAGCAATCAGCCCCAGCATTTT

D: .
V: TRBV7-9
size: .
J: TRBJ2-5
CDR3: CASWGLSQETQYF
DNA: TGTGCCAGCTGGGGACTTTCCCAAGAGACCCAGTACTTC

D: .
V: TRBV10-3
size: .
J: TRBJ1-2
CDR3: CAITPGRGGSSIPGYGYTF
DNA: TGTGCCATCACCCCGGGGAGGGGCGGTTCTAGTATACCTGGCTATGGCTACACCTTC